This TCR beta chain was documented in a study of cytomegalovirus exposure and HLA in healthy donors (dated by TCRdb to about 2017). Notes on the research overall: In an earlier analysis of approximately 500 of the donors, 276 Gb of sequence data and some 100 million unique TCR beta sequences from some 170 million T cells were reported. Rather than drawing on any new phenotypic data, the later analysis identified candidate immune exposures from TCR beta sequences and the way those sequences occurred across donors. To decide whether each TCR beta V gene segment behaved as functional or pseudogenic, an earlier analysis of some 600 of the donors relied on high-throughput TCR beta sequencing. Five DR-DQ haplotypes were treated as single units for association and clustering because of strong linkage in the cohort. To predict cytomegalovirus infection status, the study combined high-throughput TCR immunosequencing, statistical association of individual TCRs with disease status, and machine learning. Genome-wide SNP genotypes for about 55% of the roughly 670 donors were used in a later genetic analysis, which treated that subset as a discovery cohort. The study aimed to test whether signatures of past pathogen exposure could be identified by cataloging public T cell receptors. Both class I and class II loci were covered by HLA typing, at four-digit resolution. Every repertoire in the discovery cohort had been generated on one and the same sequencing platform. Alongside the repertoire data, information on donor age, sex, ethnicity and CMV serostatus was compiled. The T cell repertoires of around 670 subjects were profiled by immunosequencing and related to cytomegalovirus serostatus. Roughly 300 gigabases of sequencing data and roughly 80 million unique TCR sequences made up an early release that covered about 640 HLA-typed donors. In a later analysis, previously published TCR beta repertoires from 666 donors were re-analyzed and high-resolution HLA genotyping was added so that TCR occurrence patterns could be studied. Of the 300 to 500 genotyped donors, 75% to 85% were placed in the genetic ancestry cluster associated with self-reported Caucasian donors. A separate validation cohort of about 110 different subjects was used in addition to the roughly 700-subject first cohort. The number of typed donors differed by locus: roughly 620-640 for A, B, C, DRB1 and DQB1; 522 for DQA1; 600 to 610 for DPA1; and roughly 450 for DPB1. On average, around 200,000 unique TCR beta nucleotide sequences were sequenced per donor among roughly 430 genotyped donors of the cohort, with about 19% of those sequences being non-productive.

Spanning cysteine to phenylalanine, the CDR3 consists of 15 amino acids. The only DNA kept is the CDR3, 45 bases in frame from the first base. Trimming takes 1 base off V and 0 bases off J; junction bases not matched to a gene: 2. From a lookup of the germline V gene (reference sequence), CDR1 and CDR2 are GTSNPN and SVGIG. In total, 666 healthy bone marrow donors made up the cohort. All cohort members were sampled while nominally healthy, although unrecorded immune exposures were likely present. The donor tested CMV seropositive, placing the donor among the 290 or so seropositive members of the cohort. Each donor provided a peripheral blood sample, and peripheral blood mononuclear cells were used for TCR beta sequencing. Genomic DNA was extracted from the blood cell samples with the Qiagen DNeasy Blood Extraction Kit. Note on this clone: The specificity of this receptor is unknown. The sample holds no much larger clone one base away, and base qualities are not on file.

General conclusions and limits of the study: In a later analysis, HLA-associated TCR beta chains showed more clonal expansion and lower generation probabilities than non-associated chains that were equally common. Sequencing depth was assumed to be roughly uniform across donors in the presence/absence analyses, though that assumption may not hold. A later genetic analysis associated a missense DCLRE1C variant with V-gene and J-gene trimming of TCR beta chains, and an independent cohort replicated the association. A later analysis associated some 17,000 TCR beta sequences with specific HLA alleles at a false discovery rate of 0.05. A few of the identified cytomegalovirus-associated TCR beta chains were confirmed in vitro to be specific for cytomegalovirus antigens. In both the original and validation cohorts, the classifier was reported to diagnose cytomegalovirus status with high specificity and sensitivity. The authors suggested that the approach could potentially be extended to other disease states and immunological phenotypes. Across donors, most TCR sequences were observed very rarely, whereas some public TCRs were present in many individuals. In the study, some 160 TCR beta chains were listed as associated with cytomegalovirus. A cluster of highly shared sequence variants was judged likely to represent a technical artifact of the sequencing pipeline. Assigning TCR associations to individual alleles was difficult when HLA alleles, especially DR and DQ, strongly co-occurred. A later analysis found that TCR association rates varied across HLA loci, with DRB1 alleles showing the most associated TCRs and HLA-C alleles the fewest. Some IMGT-functional V segments, including TRBV6-2 and TRBV6-3, could not be told apart with the 87-base-pair reads, so those segments were excluded. Only TCR beta chains were sequenced in this cohort, and the absence of alpha or paired-chain data limited detectable features. For the cohort, immune exposure information was limited to CMV serostatus. A further reported finding was that TCR beta sequences accurately predicted the HLA-A and HLA-B alleles for most subjects in the first cohort. Correlated functional status among segregating V segments might reflect linkage disequilibrium, but an unknown experimental factor could not be ruled out. In an earlier analysis of about 600 of the donors, most TCR beta V segments appeared in productive rearrangements about 87% or about 30% of the time, broadly matching IMGT annotations. HLA typing was unavailable for some donors at each locus, so association tests used only the typed subset. In a later genetic analysis, fewer N-insertions in productive TCRs were reported among donors in an Asian-associated ancestry cluster than the roughly 700-donor mean. In a later analysis, most CMV-associated TCR beta chains were found to appear HLA-restricted, with HLA associations seemingly driven largely by CMV exposure. Because counts were too low, about 17 rarely observed V segments, including chromosome 9 orphons, were excluded from the earlier analysis of 587 of the donors. In a later analysis, several top co-occurrence clusters were reported to appear linked to parvovirus B19, influenza, CMV and Epstein-Barr virus.

Libraries were constructed by the immunoSEQ multiplex PCR assay. For the multiplex PCR, a mixture combining 60 forward primers for TCR Vbeta segments and 13 reverse primers for TCR Jbeta segments was used. The CDR3 region of rearranged TCR beta genes was amplified from genomic DNA with a multiplex PCR assay. Amplified TCR beta libraries were sequenced as 87-base-pair reads on the Illumina HiSeq System. Processing in the source paper ran as follows. A later analysis counted approximately 76 million unique TCR beta chains across the 500 to 850 repertoires, and approximately 11 million of these chains were shared by at least two donors. Raw reads were error-corrected and collapsed into unique sequences by a nearest-neighbor algorithm in which closely related sequences were merged to remove PCR and sequencing errors. To assign V, D and J gene segments, CDR3 sequences were aligned to IMGT reference sequences. For a sequence to be retained, a match of at least six nucleotides to both a V gene segment and a J gene segment was required. A rearrangement counted as productive if the CDR3 had no stop codons and remained in frame with V and J, and every other rearrangement counted as non-productive. Following IMGT convention, CDR3 was defined as the stretch from the second conserved V-encoded cysteine up to the conserved J-encoded phenylalanine. In an earlier analysis of 500 to 650 of the donors, sequences lacking an unambiguous match to a single V gene segment were excluded. An earlier analysis of 587 of the donors called V segments functional above 56.7% productive rearrangements and segregating when the between-donor standard deviation exceeded 5%. A statistical classification framework was built to diagnose cytomegalovirus status from the catalog of TCR beta chain sequences. V and J gene assignment, in a later analysis, came from comparing TCR nucleotide sequences with IMGT/GENE-DB human TR gene sequences. The TCRdist pipeline was used in a later analysis to assign CDR3 sequences and most-parsimonious VDJ recombination scenarios. A later analysis defined each TCR beta chain by its CDR3 amino acid sequence plus V-gene family, and excluded reads lacking a unique V-gene family. A later analysis removed several hundred highly shared, low-generation-probability nucleotide sequences to deal with suspected cross-contamination and a sequencing artifact. A later analysis calculated a clonal expansion index for each public chain from normalized within-repertoire ranks of inferred template counts. Generation probabilities in a later analysis came from a VDJ recombination model fitted to out-of-frame rearrangements, and those results were checked against IGoR. Hypergeometric tests were used in a later analysis to score TCR-TCR, TCR-HLA and TCR-CMV co-occurrence, with a repertoire-size bias correction applied to the TCR pairs. In a later analysis, false discovery rates were estimated by permuting HLA or CMV assignments 20 times. In a later analysis, co-occurring TCRs were grouped with DBSCAN, and TCRdist sequence similarity was added when clustering was performed within HLA-allele-positive subsets. Repertoires with fewer than 30,000 or more than 120,000 public chains, plus five repertoires with anomalous nucleotide sharing, were excluded from co-occurrence clustering. TCRdb provides this immuneACCESS table in a form limited to in-frame rearrangements. Some clones are lacking; in checked studies, under half of them reflect an unresolved V gene, and why the rest are absent is not known. V, J and clone size derive from that table, while D and trimming were established from the DNA sequence. The sample table records about 84,000 clones; approximately 78% of these occur just once. The top ten clonotypes cover roughly 2.6% of the sample.

This receptor was taken from a male donor in good health and CMV-seropositive. This chain is built from TRBV30 and TRBJ1-3; 8 junctional bases match TRBD1. The sample consisted of PBMCs. The CDR3 sequence is CAWSDRGVSGNTIYF. The bases are TGTGCCTGGAGTGACAGGGGGGTCTCTGGAAACACCATATATTTT.